Each of the 23 T cell receptor beta chains below was sequenced from the same sample in a study of T cell responses to AZD1222 COVID-19 vaccine. Generated by immunoSEQ multiplex PCR, the TCRdb table keeps only in-frame clones and is missing some. This sample has over 100,000 clones; 87% occur once, and the top ten carry approximately 5.5%. The starting material was peripheral blood, obtained on day 0 of AZD1222 vaccination. All receptors derive from an adult in good health.

V gene TRBV20-1 combines with J gene TRBJ2-1; D may be TRBD2 (6 bases). V lost 5 bases to trimming and J lost 12 bases, with 14 bases between them. CDR3 size: 11 residues. Germline CDR1 and CDR2: DFQATT and SNEGSKA (reference sequence). The CDR3, as DNA: TGCAGTGCTGACCGGCGAGCGGGGCAGTTCTTC. It is translated as CSADRRAGQFF.

The genes are TRBV28 and TRBJ1-5; no reliable D call. The CDR3 is 14 amino acids. Germline assignment: CDR1 MDHEN and CDR2 SYDVKM. V was cut by 6 bases and J by 3 bases, with 12 bases left in between. The CDR3 region is CASRPQVYNQPQHF. The CDR3 DNA sequence: TGTGCCAGCAGACCTCAGGTTTACAATCAGCCCCAGCATTTT.

This chain connects TRBV10-3 to TRBJ2-1; D unresolved. The CDR3 loop spans 14 amino acids. The V and J ends lost 0 bases and 5 bases respectively, with 8 bases between them. Germline V gene data show CDR1 as ENHRY and CDR2 as SYGVKD. The CDR3 is CAISESVVNNEQFF. The CDR3 nucleotides read TGTGCCATCAGTGAGTCGGTGGTGAACAATGAGCAGTTCTTC.

This chain joins TRBV12-3 or TRBV12-4 and TRBJ1-2, with TRBD1 matching over 8 bases. V dropped 8 bases and J dropped 8; count of bases not matched to a gene: 4. This CDR3 contains 11 residues. The CDR3 loop is CASGQGVGYTF. The CDR3 DNA is TGTGCCAGCGGACAGGGAGTCGGCTACACCTTC.

The V and J genes are TRBV27 and TRBJ2-2; the D is unclear. The CDR3 spans 15 residues. Germline CDR1 and CDR2: MNHEY and SMNVEV (reference sequence). V dropped 7 bases and J dropped 3 bases, with 15 bases sitting between them. CDR3 nucleotide sequence: TGTGCCAGCACCCGGACGGACCCCGACACCGGGGAGCTGTTTTTT. As protein: CASTRTDPDTGELFF.

This clone was seen only once. The chain is built from TRBV3-1 (or the pseudogene TRBV3-2) and TRBJ2-1; weak D call: TRBD2 (6 bases). CDR3 length: 20 amino acids. The V gene lost 1 base and the J gene lost 5 bases, with 27 bases spanning the gap. Looked up from germline, CDR1 is LGHDT and CDR2 is YNNKEL (reference sequence). The chain's CDR3 is CASSQGPLAGPGLIDNEQFF. The CDR3 DNA reads as TGTGCCAGCAGCCAAGGACCCTTAGCTGGGCCGGGACTTATCGACAATGAGCAGTTCTTC.

The rearrangement uses TRBV6-2 or TRBV6-3 and TRBJ1-6; D possibly corresponds to TRBD1 (6 bases). Germline assignment: CDR1 MNHEY and CDR2 SVGEGT. The CDR3 totals 16 residues. V lost 5 bases to trimming and J lost 0 bases, with 11 bases between them. The CDR3 nucleotides are TGTGCCAGCAGTCCGACAGGAAGCTCCTATAATTCACCCCTCCACTTT. This codes for CASSPTGSSYNSPLHF.

The CDR3 spells CASSVGRDSPLHF. The DNA for the CDR3 is TGTGCCAGCAGCGTAGGCAGGGATTCACCCCTCCACTTT. The chain uses TRBV9 and TRBJ1-6; TRBD1 is a possible D gene (5 bases). V dropped 0 bases and J dropped 8 bases, with 6 bases sitting between them. Germline CDR1 and CDR2: SGDLS and YYNGEE. CDR3 length: 13 amino acids.

The chain uses TRBV7-2 and TRBJ2-7, with D uncertain. This CDR3 contains 14 residues. Germline assignment: CDR1 SGHTA and CDR2 FQGNSA. V dropped 0 bases and J dropped 2 bases, with 8 bases sitting between them. The CDR3 sequence: CASSLAPATYEQYF. The CDR3 DNA reads as TGTGCCAGCAGCTTAGCCCCGGCAACCTACGAGCAGTACTTC. Full variable domain (remainder filled in from reference TRBV7-2 and TRBJ2-7): GAGVSQSPSNKVTEKGKDVELRCDPISGHTALYWYRQSLGQGLEFLIYFQGNSAPDKSGLPSDRFSAERTGGSVSTLTIQRTQQEDSAVYLCASSLAPATYEQYFGPGTRLTVT.

The genes are TRBV27 and TRBJ2-3, with D hard to call. CDR3 length: 13 amino acids. V shed 6 bases and J shed 7 bases, with 14 bases lying between them. Looked up from germline, CDR1 is MNHEY and CDR2 is SMNVEV (reference sequence). The CDR3: CASSRRSRNTQYF. The CDR3 DNA reads as TGTGCCAGCAGCAGAAGGTCGAGAAATACGCAGTATTTT.

The chain carries TRBV29-1 and TRBJ2-1; D is possibly TRBD2 (5 bases). Germline-derived CDR1 and CDR2 are SQVTM and ANQGSEA. Trimming removed 0 bases at V and 5 bases at J, with 8 bases between. The CDR3 loop spans 13 amino acids. The CDR3 region is CSVEDWRDNEQFF. Here the CDR3 DNA reads TGCAGCGTTGAAGATTGGCGGGACAATGAGCAGTTCTTC.

This chain connects TRBV7-9 to TRBJ2-3, with D perhaps TRBD1 or TRBD2 (5 bases each). CDR1 is SEHNR and CDR2 is FQNEAQ in the germline V gene (reference sequence). The CDR3 sequence is 15 residues long. V lost 5 bases to trimming and J lost 7 bases, with 19 bases between them. The CDR3 nucleotides are TGTGCCAGCAGCCCTCGGGGCCGGGACCAACATACGCAGTATTTT. As protein: CASSPRGRDQHTQYF.

The chain has TRBV2 and TRBJ1-4; 7 positions match TRBD1. Per the germline V gene, CDR1 is SNHLY and CDR2 is FYNNEI. The CDR3 extends over 14 amino acids. V lost 6 bases and J lost 4; bases outside the gene matches: 5. CDR3 coding DNA: TGTGCCAGCAGAGGGACAGCCAGTAATGAAAAACTGTTTTTT. Protein product: CASRGTASNEKLFF. The variable domain in full, completed from reference TRBV2 and TRBJ1-4, reads EPEVTQTPSHQVTQMGQEVILRCVPISNHLYFYWYRQILGQKVEFLVSFYNNEISEKSEIFDDQFSVERPDGSNFTLKIRSTKLEDSAMYFCASRGTASNEKLFFGSGTQLSVL.

This chain joins TRBV28 and TRBJ1-5; no clear D gene. This CDR3 region has 12 residues. The germline V gene encodes CDR1 MDHEN and CDR2 SYDVKM. V shed 6 bases and J shed 7 bases, with 10 bases lying between them. This CDR3 is CASSIKGQPQHF. CDR3 coding DNA: TGTGCCAGCAGCATAAAGGGACAGCCCCAGCATTTT.

The rearrangement joins TRBV10-1 to TRBJ2-1, with TRBD1 identical over 8 bases. The length of the CDR3 is 15 residues. The V and J ends lost 1 base and 7 bases, in that order; junction bases with no gene match: 6. The germline CDR1 and CDR2 sequences are WNHNN and SYGVQD (reference sequence). The CDR3 DNA follows: TGCGCCAGCAGTGAGTTCCAGGGGGCCACGAATGAGCAGTTCTTC. It is translated as CASSEFQGATNEQFF.

CDR3 in amino acids: CASYREEETQYF. In DNA form, the CDR3 reads TGTGCCAGCTACAGGGAGGAAGAGACCCAGTACTTC. The V and J genes are TRBV28 and TRBJ2-5; D tentatively reads TRBD1 or TRBD2 (6 bases each). This CDR3 region has 12 residues. Germline assignment: CDR1 MDHEN and CDR2 SYDVKM. The germline V and J ends were trimmed by 8 bases and 3 bases, with 10 bases remaining between them.

V and J are TRBV6-2 or TRBV6-3 and TRBJ1-1; the D gene is possibly TRBD1 (6 bases). Looked up from germline, CDR1 is MNHEY and CDR2 is SVGEGT. Trimming took 2 bases from V and 5 from J, leaving 12 bases between them. The CDR3 is made up of 14 amino acids. This chain's CDR3 is CASSYAQGRTEAFF. CDR3 nucleotide sequence: TGTGCCAGCAGTTACGCCCAGGGGAGGACTGAAGCTTTCTTT.

This chain joins TRBV7-9 and TRBJ1-1; TRBD1 aligns across 8 bases. Per germline, CDR1 SEHNR and CDR2 FQNEAQ (reference sequence). V trimming: 3 bases; J trimming: 10 bases; junction bases outside the gene matches: 7. This CDR3 comprises 13 residues. In DNA form, the CDR3 reads TGTGCCAGCAGCTTCGGACAGGGAGCGGGAGCTTTCTTT. Amino acids: CASSFGQGAGAFF.

This rearrangement joins TRBV18 to TRBJ1-2; 7 positions match TRBD1. V shed 4 bases, J shed 3 bases, and the junction held 2 bases outside the gene matches. CDR1 and CDR2 from the germline V gene are KGHSH and LQKENI. This CDR3 is built from 13 residues. DNA of the CDR3: TGTGCCAGCTCACTGGGACAGTACTATGGCTACACCTTC. It specifies CASSLGQYYGYTF.

The chain joins TRBV7-2 to TRBJ2-7, with 9 bases lining up with TRBD2. The CDR3 consists of 15 residues. Germline lookup yields CDR1 SGHTA and CDR2 FQGNSA. V lost 5 bases, J lost 0 bases, and 5 bases stayed unmatched. In DNA, the CDR3 is TGTGCCAGCAGCATGAGCGGGGGGCGCTCCTACGAGCAGTACTTC. Residues: CASSMSGGRSYEQYF.

This chain uses TRBV5-1 with TRBJ2-3; a possible D gene is TRBD1 (5 bases). Trimming cost V 3 bases and J 0 bases, with 11 bases left between them. CDR3 size: 15 residues. Germline assignment: CDR1 SGHRS and CDR2 YFSETQ. The CDR3 reads CASSSTDPSTDTQYF. The CDR3 DNA is TGCGCCAGCAGCTCGACAGACCCTAGCACAGATACGCAGTATTTT.

The chain employs TRBV27 and TRBJ1-2; possibly TRBD1 for D (5 bases). Germline V CDR1 and CDR2: MNHEY, SMNVEV (reference sequence). With 6 bases removed from V and 4 bases from J, the gap between germline ends came to 18 bases. The CDR3 extends over 15 amino acids. This CDR3 is CASRENPHGAYGYTF. The CDR3 coding sequence is TGTGCCAGCAGAGAAAACCCCCACGGGGCCTATGGCTACACCTTC.

V usage is TRBV6-2 or TRBV6-3 and J usage is TRBJ2-6, with D maybe TRBD1 (5 bases). V shed 2 bases and J shed 0 bases, with 8 bases lying between them. CDR1 is MNHEY and CDR2 is SVGEGT in the germline V gene. The length of the CDR3 is 16 residues. This CDR3 is CASSYNGHSGANVLTF. In DNA, the CDR3 is TGTGCCAGCAGTTACAACGGACACTCTGGGGCCAACGTCCTGACTTTC.